This T cell receptor (beta chain) comes out of a study of blood T cell repertoires in COVID-19. Study details: Some COVID-19 samples were acute and others convalescent; all came from the United States, Italy and Spain. Nucleic acid was either cDNA or gDNA, and it came from T cells, B-cell-depleted T cells, or PBMCs.

Seattle's enrolled individuals joined amid active infection and were then monitored longitudinally. Authors' analysis steps: Nucleated cell number was recorded as an estimate derived from reference gene primer amplification. Clones were sequenced by immunoSEQ multiplex PCR, and TCRdb holds only the in-frame ones, with some missing. Clonal size and the V and J genes are those of that table, whereas D and trimming came from the DNA. The sample contains 70,000 to 100,000 clones, 70% to 90% of which appear only once. The source material was peripheral blood. This sequence was found in a woman aged 55-70 years with COVID-19, enrolled during active disease.

The CDR3 sequence is CASRQQTGGLKTQYF. In DNA form, the CDR3 reads TGTGCCAGCAGACAACAGACAGGGGGCTTGAAGACCCAGTACTTC. The J gene is TRBJ2-5, the V gene TRBV5-5; 10 nucleotides match TRBD1. This CDR3 has 15 residues. Germline CDR1 SGHKS, CDR2 YYEKEE (reference sequence). The J segment lost 6 bases and the V segment lost 5 bases, leaving 10 bases of the junction unmatched.